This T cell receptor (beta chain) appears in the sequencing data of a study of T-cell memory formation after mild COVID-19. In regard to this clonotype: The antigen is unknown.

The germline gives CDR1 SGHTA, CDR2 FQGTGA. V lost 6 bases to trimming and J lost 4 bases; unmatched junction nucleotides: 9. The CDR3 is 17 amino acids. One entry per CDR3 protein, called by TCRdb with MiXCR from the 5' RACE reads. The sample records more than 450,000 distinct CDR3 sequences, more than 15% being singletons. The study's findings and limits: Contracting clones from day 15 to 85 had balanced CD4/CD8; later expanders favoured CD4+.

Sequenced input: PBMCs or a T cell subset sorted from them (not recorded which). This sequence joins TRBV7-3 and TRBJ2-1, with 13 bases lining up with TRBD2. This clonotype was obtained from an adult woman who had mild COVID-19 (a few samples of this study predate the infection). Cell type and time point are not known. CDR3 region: CASSSGTSGIGYNEQFF. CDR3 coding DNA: TGTGCCAGCAGTTCCGGGACTAGCGGGATTGGGTACAATGAGCAGTTCTTC.